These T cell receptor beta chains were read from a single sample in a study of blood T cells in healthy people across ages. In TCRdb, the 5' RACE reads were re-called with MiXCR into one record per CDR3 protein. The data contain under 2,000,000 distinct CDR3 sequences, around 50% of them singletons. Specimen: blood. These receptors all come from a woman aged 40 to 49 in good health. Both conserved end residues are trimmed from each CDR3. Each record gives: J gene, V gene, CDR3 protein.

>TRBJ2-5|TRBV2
ASSDVGRTGQGTQY
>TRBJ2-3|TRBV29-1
SVDGGGRTDTQY
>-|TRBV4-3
ASSAGAGLNIQY
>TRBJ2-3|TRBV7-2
ASSSRLAGTDTQY
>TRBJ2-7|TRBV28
ASSTTGGMGYEQY
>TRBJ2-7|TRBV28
ASSPSGGDTYEQY
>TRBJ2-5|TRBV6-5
ASSYSRASAETQY
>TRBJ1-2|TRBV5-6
ASSWGQRNYGYT
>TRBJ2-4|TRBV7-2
ASSGDRENKNIQY
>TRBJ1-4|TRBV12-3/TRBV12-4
ASSAQGGGEKLF
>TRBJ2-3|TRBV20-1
SAYPITHTDTQY
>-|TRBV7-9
ASSLVARLAGTNEQY
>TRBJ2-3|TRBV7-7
ASSRGDRSTDTQY
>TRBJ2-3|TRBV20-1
STTFLVGGNPDTQY
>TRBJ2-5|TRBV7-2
ASSPLDSQETQY
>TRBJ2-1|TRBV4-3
ASSQYLPGLAGREQF
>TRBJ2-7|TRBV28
ASSSYGGTYEQY
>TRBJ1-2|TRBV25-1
ASSDHGGGLAYGYT
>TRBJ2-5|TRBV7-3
ASSVAGGYAETQY
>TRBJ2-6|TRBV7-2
ASSSYGANVLT
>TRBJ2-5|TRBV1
TSSQDTGEKETQY
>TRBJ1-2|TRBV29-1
SVEDQAGDGYT
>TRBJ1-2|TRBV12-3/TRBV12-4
ASSSVLGYGYT
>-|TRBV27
ASSLAPSSYNEQY
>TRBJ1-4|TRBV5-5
ASRANSLGNEKLF
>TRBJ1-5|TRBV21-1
ASSKYETGIQPQH
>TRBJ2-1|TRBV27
ASSILLAGVDNEQF
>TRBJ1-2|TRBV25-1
ASSELGGGSLNYGYT
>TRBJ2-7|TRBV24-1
ATSDHYYYEQY
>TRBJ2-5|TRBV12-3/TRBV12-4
ASSLDGLPEETQY
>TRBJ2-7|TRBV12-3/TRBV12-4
ASSLPRQPYEQY
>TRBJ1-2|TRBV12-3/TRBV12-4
ASSLPPGDGYT
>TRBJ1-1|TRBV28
ASSSPGQGNMNTEAF
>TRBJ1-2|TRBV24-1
ATSGHSSWPYGYT
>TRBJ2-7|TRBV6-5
ASSSWDGGYEQY
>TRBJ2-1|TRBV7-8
ASSAGDRAYNEQF
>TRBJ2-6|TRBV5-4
ASSPAQGLGSGANVLT
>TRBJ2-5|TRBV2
ASWTSGGQETQY
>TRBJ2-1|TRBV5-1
ASSSTGPGAGGEQF
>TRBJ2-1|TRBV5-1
ASAILASGYNEQF
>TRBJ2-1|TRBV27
ASSTIESPGGYNEQF
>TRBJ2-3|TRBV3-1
ASSQIGLAGHRTDTQY
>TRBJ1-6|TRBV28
ASSWTGGPYNSPLH
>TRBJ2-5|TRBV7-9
TSSFGLQETQY
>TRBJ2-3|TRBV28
ASARSSGVDTQY
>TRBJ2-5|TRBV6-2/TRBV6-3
ASSYYSSNEQY
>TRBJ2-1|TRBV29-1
SAGGNKQF
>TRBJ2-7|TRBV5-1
ASSPVAGGLFANEQY
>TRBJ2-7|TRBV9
ASSASGGAHEQY
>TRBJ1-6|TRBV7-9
ASSWGQDPPPLH
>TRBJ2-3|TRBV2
ASSDPPDSTLRDTQY
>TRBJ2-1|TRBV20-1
SSPGGRSSYNEQF
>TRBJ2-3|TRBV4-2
ASSQGVAGVDTQY
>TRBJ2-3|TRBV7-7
ASSPFGSSTDTQY
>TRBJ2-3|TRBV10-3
AISEGQSTDTQY
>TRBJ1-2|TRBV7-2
ASSPRTGSPTPGHT